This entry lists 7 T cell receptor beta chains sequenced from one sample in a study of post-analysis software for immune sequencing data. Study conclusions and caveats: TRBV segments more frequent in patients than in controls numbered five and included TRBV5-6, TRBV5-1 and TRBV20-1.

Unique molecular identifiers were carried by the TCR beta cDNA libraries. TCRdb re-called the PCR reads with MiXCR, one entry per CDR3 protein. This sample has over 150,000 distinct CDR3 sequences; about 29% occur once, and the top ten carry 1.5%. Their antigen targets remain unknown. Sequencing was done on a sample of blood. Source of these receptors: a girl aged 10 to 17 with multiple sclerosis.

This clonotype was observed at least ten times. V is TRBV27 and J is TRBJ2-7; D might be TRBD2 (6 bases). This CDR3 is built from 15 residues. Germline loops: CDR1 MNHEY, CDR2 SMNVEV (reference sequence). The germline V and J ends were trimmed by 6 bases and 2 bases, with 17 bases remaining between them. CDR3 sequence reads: CASRFSAGSPYEQYF. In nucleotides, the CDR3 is TGTGCCAGCAGATTCTCCGCGGGGAGTCCCTACGAGCAGTACTTC.

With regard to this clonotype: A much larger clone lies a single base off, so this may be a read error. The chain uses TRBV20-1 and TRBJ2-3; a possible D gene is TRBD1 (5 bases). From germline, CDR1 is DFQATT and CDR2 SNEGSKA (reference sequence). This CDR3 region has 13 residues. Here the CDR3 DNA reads TGCAGTGCTAGCACAGGACCTACAGGTACGCAGTATTTT. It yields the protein CSASTGPTGTQYF.

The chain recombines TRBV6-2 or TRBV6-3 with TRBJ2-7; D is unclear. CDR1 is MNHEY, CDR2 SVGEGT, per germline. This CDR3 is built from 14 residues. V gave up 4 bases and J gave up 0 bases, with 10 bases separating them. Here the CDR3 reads CASSSGPSSYEQYF. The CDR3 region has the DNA TGTGCCAGCAGTTCTGGGCCGAGCTCCTACGAGCAGTACTTC.

The CDR3 bases are TGTGCCAGCAGCCCCCTGGCTAGCGGTACCAACAATGAGCAGTTCTTC. It is translated as CASSPLASGTNNEQFF. V is TRBV5-8 and J is TRBJ2-1; 7 nucleotides agree with TRBD2. Germline-derived CDR1 and CDR2 are SGHTS and YDEGEE. The CDR3 has 16 amino acids. V gave up 4 bases and J gave up 5 bases; unmatched junction bases: 12.

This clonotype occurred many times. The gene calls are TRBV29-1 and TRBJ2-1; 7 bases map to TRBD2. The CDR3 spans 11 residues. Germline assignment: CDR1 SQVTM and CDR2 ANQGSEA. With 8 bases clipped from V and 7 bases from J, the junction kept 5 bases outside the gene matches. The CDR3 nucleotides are TGCAGCCTCACCGGGGGGAATGAGCAGTTCTTC. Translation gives CSLTGGNEQFF.

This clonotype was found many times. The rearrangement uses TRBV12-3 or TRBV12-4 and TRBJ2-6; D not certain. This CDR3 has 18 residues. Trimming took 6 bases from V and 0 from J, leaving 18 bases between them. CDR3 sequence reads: CASSPVGLRFSGANVLTF. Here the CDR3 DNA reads TGTGCCAGCAGCCCCGTTGGGCTCCGATTCTCTGGGGCCAACGTCCTGACTTTC.

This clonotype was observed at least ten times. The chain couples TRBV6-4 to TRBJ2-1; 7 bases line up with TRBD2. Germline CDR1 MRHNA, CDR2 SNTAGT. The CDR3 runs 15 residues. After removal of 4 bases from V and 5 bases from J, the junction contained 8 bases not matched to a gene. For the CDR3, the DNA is TGTGCCAGCAGTGTAGGGCCAAGCGGGAACAATGAGCAGTTCTTC. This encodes CASSVGPSGNNEQFF.